The T cell receptor (beta chain) described here comes from a study of blood T cell repertoires in COVID-19. V lost 4 bases and J lost 3, with 17 bases in between. The germline V gene encodes CDR1 SGDLS and CDR2 YYNGEE. This CDR3 spans 15 amino acids. As originally analysed: Reference gene primer amplification gave estimated nucleated cell counts. Here immunoSEQ multiplex PCR was the method, and the copy in TCRdb shows in-frame clones only, minus some. V, J and clone size were drawn from that table, and D and trimming were deduced from the DNA. Of about 59,000 clones listed, approximately 84% are singletons.

The TCR sequence derives from a man older than 75 in a cohort sampled during active COVID-19. The chain employs TRBV9 and TRBJ2-7; TRBD1 might be the D (6 bases). What was sequenced was peripheral blood. CDR3 amino acids: CASSPGTQTLYEQYF. In DNA form, the CDR3 reads TGTGCCAGCAGCCCCGGGACACAAACGCTCTACGAGCAGTACTTC.